Each of the 21 T cell receptor beta chains below was sequenced from the same sample in a study of cytomegalovirus exposure and HLA in healthy donors. Primers included in the PCR were 60 Vbeta and 13 Jbeta primers. TCRdb's copy holds only in-frame clones and misses some; the assay was immunoSEQ multiplex PCR. The sample yields about 280,000 clones, around nine tenths seen once. Sequenced: PBMCs. All receptors derive from a woman aged 18-35 years in good health and CMV-seronegative.

The chain joins TRBV30 to TRBJ1-5, with TRBD1 matching 9 bases. CDR1 is GTSNPN, CDR2 SVGIG, per germline (reference sequence). V dropped 2 bases and J dropped 1; count of bases not matched to a gene: 9. There are 17 residues in the CDR3. As DNA, the CDR3 is TGTGCCTGGAGTATCTCTAGGACAGGGGTGAGCAATCAGCCCCAGCATTTT. Its protein product is CAWSISRTGVSNQPQHF.

J is TRBJ1-2 and V is TRBV6-1; 10 bases are a match to TRBD1. Per the germline V gene, CDR1 is MNHNS and CDR2 is SASEGT. The J segment lost 9 bases and the V segment lost 3 bases, leaving 7 bases of the junction unmatched. The CDR3 is 14 residues long. DNA for the CDR3: TGTGCCAGCAGTGAGAGCGGGGACAGGGGTAGCTACACCTTC. Translation gives CASSESGDRGSYTF.

The rearrangement links TRBV30 to TRBJ1-2, with TRBD1 matching 10 bases. Trimming cost V 5 bases and J 5 bases; bases outside gene matches: 17. Germline V gene data show CDR1 as GTSNPN and CDR2 as SVGIG (reference sequence). The CDR3 totals 17 residues. The CDR3, as DNA: TGTGCCTGGGACGGGACAGGGGTCCTACCCTTATATTATGGCTACACCTTC. Translating it yields CAWDGTGVLPLYYGYTF. Together with reference TRBV30 and TRBJ1-2, the CDR3 gives the full variable domain: SQTIHQWPATLVQPVGSPLSLECTVEGTSNPNLYWYRQAAGRGLQLLFYSVGIGQISSEVPQNLSASRPQDRQFILSSKKLLLSDSGFYLCAWDGTGVLPLYYGYTFGSGTRLTVV.

The genes are TRBV9 and TRBJ2-2, with 10 bases lining up with TRBD2. V lost 2 bases to trimming and J lost 6 bases; unmatched junction nucleotides: 1. The CDR3 contains 14 residues. CDR1 SGDLS and CDR2 YYNGEE come from the germline V gene. In DNA form, the CDR3 reads TGTGCCAGCAGCGTCAGCGGGGGGGCCGGGGAGCTGTTTTTT. Translation gives CASSVSGGAGELFF.

The chain employs TRBV15 and TRBJ1-6, with D uncertain. The CDR3 totals 13 residues. V lost 4 bases and J lost 9, with 10 bases in between. Germline V gene sequence: CDR1 LNHNV, CDR2 YYDKDF (reference sequence). Here the CDR3 reads CATSNLASSPLHF. The CDR3 DNA sequence: TGTGCCACCAGCAACCTTGCGAGTTCACCCCTCCACTTT. Based on the CDR3 plus reference TRBV15 and TRBJ1-6, the full variable domain is DAMVIQNPRYQVTQFGKPVTLSCSQTLNHNVMYWYQQKSSQAPKLLFHYYDKDFNNEADTPDNFQSRRPNTSFCFLDIRSPGLGDTAMYLCATSNLASSPLHFGNGTRLTVT.

Regarding this clone: One junction end does not reproduce the germline sequence, and a read error may be involved. The rearrangement uses TRBV7-9 and TRBJ2-7, with 11 bases identical to TRBD1. Per germline, CDR1 SEHNR and CDR2 FQNEAQ (reference sequence). This CDR3 is 16 amino acids long. The CDR3 protein is CSSSLGDRGFSYEQYF. CDR3 coding DNA: TGTTCCAGCAGCTTAGGGGACAGGGGGTTCTCCTACGAGCAGTACTTC.

This chain uses TRBV5-1 with TRBJ2-1; D may be TRBD1 (6 bases). The length of the CDR3 is 16 residues. Germline CDR1 and CDR2: SGHRS and YFSETQ. Trimming shortened V by 0 bases and J by 8 bases, and 18 bases separated the two germline ends. CDR3 nucleotides: TGCGCCAGCAGCTTGGGGGCCCTTACAGGGTTCGATGAGCAGTTCTTC. Its protein product is CASSLGALTGFDEQFF.

The chain combines TRBV5-4 with TRBJ2-7, with D perhaps matching TRBD1 (5 bases). V shed 2 bases and J shed 0 bases, with 12 bases lying between them. This CDR3 region has 15 residues. The V gene's germline CDR1 is SGHNT and CDR2 YYREEE (reference sequence). CDR3 bases: TGTGCCAGCAGCTTTGGACACAAAAGCTCCTACGAGCAGTACTTC. Protein sequence: CASSFGHKSSYEQYF.

This clone was detected once. V gene TRBV7-9 combines with J gene TRBJ2-7; 8 nucleotides agree with TRBD2. Germline CDR1 SEHNR, CDR2 FQNEAQ (reference sequence). The J segment lost 4 bases and the V segment lost 1 base, leaving 6 bases of the junction unmatched. This CDR3 has 15 amino acids. This CDR3 reads CASSLVPGGKYEQYF. The DNA of the CDR3 is TGTGCCAGCAGCTTAGTCCCGGGGGGGAAATACGAGCAGTACTTC.

The V gene is TRBV5-1, the J gene TRBJ2-7; 8 bases map to TRBD1. Trimming cost V 1 base and J 4 bases; bases outside gene matches: 4. The CDR3 is 14 residues long. The germline CDR1 and CDR2 sequences are SGHRS and YFSETQ. CDR3 in amino acids: CASSLSGGGYEQYF. CDR3 sequence (DNA): TGCGCCAGCAGCTTGTCAGGGGGCGGGTACGAGCAGTACTTC.

The CDR3 nucleotides read TGTGCCAGTCGGACAAAAACTGAAGCTTTCTTT. Protein sequence: CASRTKTEAFF. The gene calls are TRBV19 and TRBJ1-1, with D perhaps TRBD1 (5 bases). The CDR3 sequence is 11 residues long. The V and J ends lost 8 bases and 5 bases respectively, with 9 bases between them. Germline lookup yields CDR1 LNHDA and CDR2 SQIVND (reference sequence).

The chain is built from TRBV7-9 and TRBJ2-1, with TRBD2 matching 8 bases. Germline V gene sequence: CDR1 SEHNR, CDR2 FQNEAQ (reference sequence). This CDR3 is built from 15 residues. With V trimmed by 0 bases and J by 6 bases, 4 bases remained unmatched. The CDR3 coding sequence is TGTGCCAGCAGCTTAGCGAAGGGACTAGTCAATGAGCAGTTCTTC. Translating it yields CASSLAKGLVNEQFF.

J is TRBJ2-1 and V is TRBV9; D is undetermined. This CDR3 spans 15 amino acids. V lost 3 bases and J lost 0, with 10 bases in between. Germline-derived CDR1 and CDR2 are SGDLS and YYNGEE. The CDR3 spells CASSATSVSYNEQFF. In DNA, the CDR3 is TGTGCCAGCAGCGCCACTTCGGTCTCCTACAATGAGCAGTTCTTC.

There are a few counts of this clone. The chain uses TRBV7-6 and TRBJ2-7, with 7 positions matching TRBD1. CDR3 size: 13 residues. Germline CDR1 is SGHVS and CDR2 is FNYEAQ. V was pared by 5 bases and J by 4 bases, with 5 bases of the junction left unmatched. The chain's CDR3 is CASSRDSAYEQYF. The CDR3 coding sequence is TGTGCCAGCAGCCGGGACAGCGCATACGAGCAGTACTTC.

In DNA form, the CDR3 reads TGCGCCAGCAGCCCGACCCTAGTCCCTGGGGCCAACGTCCTGACTTTC. This sequence encodes CASSPTLVPGANVLTF. V gene TRBV4-1 combines with J gene TRBJ2-6; unclear D gene. The V gene's germline CDR1 is MGHRA and CDR2 YSYEKL. The CDR3 runs 16 residues. Trimming shortened V by 4 bases and J by 2 bases, and 12 bases separated the two germline ends.

The V call is TRBV29-1, the J call TRBJ2-5; a possible D gene is TRBD2 (6 bases). V was shortened by 4 bases and J by 5 bases, with 14 bases between the two germline ends. This CDR3 is 13 amino acids long. Germline values: CDR1 SQVTM, CDR2 ANQGSEA. In DNA, the CDR3 is TGCAGCGTTGGAAGGGACTGGGTTGAGACCCAGTACTTC. As protein: CSVGRDWVETQYF.

The chain employs TRBV7-3 and TRBJ2-2, with TRBD2 matching 7 bases. The ends lost 5 bases at V and 5 bases at J; junction bases unmatched: 2. CDR3 size: 13 residues. Germline values: CDR1 SGHTA, CDR2 FQGTGA. This chain's CDR3 is CASSPGGTGELFF. CDR3 coding DNA: TGTGCCAGCAGCCCCGGGGGGACCGGGGAGCTGTTTTTT.

A remark on this clone: Mismatch with germline at one junction end may stem from a read error. The chain carries TRBV9 and TRBJ2-5; possible D gene TRBD1, 6 bases. From germline, CDR1 is SGDLS and CDR2 YYNGEE. The CDR3 is 16 residues long. Written as DNA, the CDR3 is TGTGCCAGCAGCGTAGCTACTGTCGCACAGGGAGAGACCCGGTACTTC. Its protein product is CASSVATVAQGETRYF.

The gene calls are TRBV10-3 and TRBJ2-2, with TRBD1 as a possible D gene (6 bases). Germline-derived CDR1 and CDR2 are ENHRY and SYGVKD. V was shortened by 6 bases and J by 6 bases, with 11 bases between the two germline ends. The CDR3 has 13 residues. CDR3: CAISQQGPGELFF. The CDR3 DNA sequence: TGTGCCATCAGCCAGCAGGGGCCCGGGGAGCTGTTTTTT.

This rearrangement joins TRBV6-5 to TRBJ1-1; D unresolved. Trimming removed 5 bases from V and 3 bases from J, with 13 bases in between. Germline-derived CDR1 and CDR2 are MNHEY and SVGAGI. This CDR3 is 14 amino acids long. Here the CDR3 DNA reads TGTGCCAGCAGTGATTACCGCGCGGACACTGAAGCTTTCTTT. It yields the protein CASSDYRADTEAFF.

The rearrangement uses TRBV27 and TRBJ2-5; 8 nucleotides line up with TRBD1. The DNA end favors TRBJ2-7, so the J call may be wrong. Per germline, CDR1 MNHEY and CDR2 SMNVEV (reference sequence). The CDR3 extends over 14 amino acids. The chain's CDR3 is CASSSGGRPYEQYF. The CDR3 bases are TGTGCCAGCAGCTCAGGGGGCCGACCCTACGAGCAGTACTTC.